This T cell receptor (beta chain) was captured by sequencing in a study of T-cell reconstitution after alpha-beta-depleted transplantation in children. Preparing the TCRbeta library involved the use of unique molecular identifiers. MiXCR was run by TCRdb on the PCR reads, yielding one entry per CDR3 protein. Of 250,000 to 350,000 distinct CDR3 sequences in the sample, 9.9% were seen once. This clonotype was picked up many times. The sequences come from PBMCs from the stem cell graft donor, collected from the stem cell graft. This receptor was taken from a human donor who donated a stem cell graft to a child with SCID.

Here the CDR3 DNA reads TGTGCCAGCAGCCCGAGGGGGCATACTGAAGCTTTCTTT. Protein: CASSPRGHTEAFF. The chain couples TRBV3-1 to TRBJ1-1; 7 bases are a match to TRBD1. Germline CDR1 LGHDT, CDR2 YNNKEL (reference sequence). This CDR3 has 13 residues. V lost 4 bases, J lost 5 bases, and 4 bases stayed unmatched. Together with reference TRBV3-1 and TRBJ1-1, the CDR3 gives the full variable domain: DTAVSQTPKYLVTQMGNDKSIKCEQNLGHDTMYWYKQDSKKFLKIMFSYNNKELIINETVPNRFSPKSPDKAHLNLHINSLELGDSAVYFCASSPRGHTEAFFGQGTRLTVV.